This T cell receptor beta chain was documented in a study of CD8 T cells in Susac syndrome. Sequencing of TCR beta drew on CD8+ and CD4+ T cells from blood. Reverse transcription of about 0.5 to 1 ug RNA used random hexamers. Via MiXCR, TCRdb re-called the immunoSEQ multiplex PCR reads, giving one row per CDR3 protein. The profile shows 100,000 or so distinct CDR3 sequences, 80% to 95% of them singletons. V was pared by 4 bases and J by 4 bases, with 11 bases between. Germline CDR1 is LNHDA and CDR2 is SQIVND (reference sequence). This CDR3 spans 14 amino acids. Sequencing was carried out using CD8+ T cells from PBMCs. The rearrangement uses TRBV19 and TRBJ1-5; no clear D gene. This TCR derives from a human donor in good health. The CDR3 sequence is CASSKGNGNQPQHF. As DNA, the CDR3 is TGTGCCAGTAGTAAAGGTAATGGTAATCAGCCCCAGCATTTT.